This is a list of T cell receptor beta chains from one sample in a study of beta chain features in type 1 diabetes. Only in-frame clones appear in the TCRdb table, and some are missing; sequencing was by immunoSEQ multiplex PCR. The sample consists of 150,000 to 170,000 clones, around 8% of them appearing once. Sequenced sample: central memory CD4+ T cells from blood. The receptors come from a man between 18 and 35 years old in good health. The CDR3 runs from the conserved cysteine through the conserved F or W. The D gene is left open where the match is weak. Size is stated for part of the rows, as once, few or many counts, or as a class when the clone is expanded.

d_call,j_call,clone_size,v_call,cdr3_nt,cdr3_aa
-,TRBJ2-3,many,TRBV19,TGTGCCAGTAACAGAGCTAGCACAGATACGCAGTATTTT,CASNRASTDTQYF
-,TRBJ2-1,few,TRBV28,TGTGCCAGCAGTTTCCGCGGGGAGTACGGAGGGAATGAGCAGTTCTTC,CASSFRGEYGGNEQFF
TRBD2,TRBJ2-5,few,TRBV7-9,TGTGCCAGCAGCGCTAGCGGGGGGGCTCGAGAGACCCAGTACTTC,CASSASGGARETQYF
TRBD2,TRBJ2-7,-,TRBV19,TGTGCCAGTAGTTTACTAGCGGGAAACTCCTACGAGCAGTACTTC,CASSLLAGNSYEQYF
-,TRBJ1-2,many,TRBV7-2,TGTGCCAGCAGCCTACAGGGTTTTGGCTACACCTTC,CASSLQGFGYTF
-,TRBJ1-1,few,TRBV18,TGTGCCAGCTCAGTGGGCAGCTTGGACACTGAAGCTTTCTTT,CASSVGSLDTEAFF
-,TRBJ2-3,few,TRBV30,TGTGCCTGGAGTTTTCACTCCACAGATACGCAGTATTTT,CAWSFHSTDTQYF
-,TRBJ1-2,few,TRBV28,TGTGCCAGCAGTTTAAACGGGTACGGTGGCTACACCTTC,CASSLNGYGGYTF
-,TRBJ1-1,many,TRBV29-1,TGCAGCGTTGATGAGGCTATGAACACTGAAGCTTTCTTT,CSVDEAMNTEAFF
-,TRBJ2-6,many,TRBV5-4,TGTGCCAGCAGCATGCGATCTAGGGGTTCTGGGGCCAACGTCCTGACTTTC,CASSMRSRGSGANVLTF
-,TRBJ2-3,-,TRBV30,TGTGCCTGGAGTGAACATCTCAGCACAGATACGCAGTATTTT,CAWSEHLSTDTQYF
TRBD1,TRBJ1-5,-,TRBV4-2,TGTGCCAGCAGCCCCGGGACAGGCGGACAGCCCCAGCATTTT,CASSPGTGGQPQHF
-,TRBJ2-5,few,TRBV9,TGTGCCAGCAGCGCCCGACTCCATATGACCGCCCTCCGGCACCAAGAGACCCAGTACTTC,CASSARLHMTALRHQETQYF
TRBD2,TRBJ2-7,few,TRBV13,TGTGCCAGCAGCTTAAGCGGGAGCTACCACTACGAGCAGTACTTC,CASSLSGSYHYEQYF
-,TRBJ2-2,-,TRBV5-5,TGTGCCAGCAGCCCCTTCGACAGGCTTAACACCGGGGAGCTGTTTTTT,CASSPFDRLNTGELFF
TRBD2,TRBJ2-5,-,TRBV7-9,TGTGCCAGCAGCGAATCGGGACTAGCGGGAGAGACCCAGTACTTC,CASSESGLAGETQYF
-,TRBJ2-7,-,TRBV5-1,TGCGCCAGCAGTCTAGAGGAGTCCTACGAGCAGTACTTC,CASSLEESYEQYF
-,TRBJ1-1,few,TRBV18,TGTGCCAGCTCATCTACCCAATTACTTGAGACTGAAGCTTTCTTT,CASSSTQLLETEAFF
-,TRBJ1-1,many,TRBV4-2,TGTGCCAGCAGCCAAGACTTTGAGGGGAACACTGAAGCTTTCTTT,CASSQDFEGNTEAFF
TRBD1,TRBJ2-2,few,TRBV5-5,TGTGCCAGCAGCGACCGGGACAGTCCCGGGGAGCTGTTTTTT,CASSDRDSPGELFF
-,TRBJ1-3,few,TRBV2,TGTGCCAGCAGTTGGGGCGGAAGAGGTTCTGGAAACACCATATATTTT,CASSWGGRGSGNTIYF
TRBD1,TRBJ1-5,few,TRBV28,TGTGCCAGCAGCCCGACAGGGACGGGCAATCAGCCCCAGCATTTT,CASSPTGTGNQPQHF
-,TRBJ2-3,-,TRBV30,TGTGCCTTAAGGCGAGCGTGGACAGCTAGCACAGATACGCAGTATTTT,CALRRAWTASTDTQYF
-,TRBJ1-5,few,TRBV19,TGTGCCAGTAGTGGAGCCACAGGGCCGAATCAGCCCCAGCATTTT,CASSGATGPNQPQHF
-,TRBJ2-7,-,TRBV5-1,TGCGCCAGCAGCTTGGCCGGCGACACCTACGAGCAGTACTTC,CASSLAGDTYEQYF
-,TRBJ2-3,-,TRBV28,TGTGCCAGCAGTCGAGAAGGGGGCGGGAATTTT,CASSREGGGNF
-,TRBJ1-1,-,TRBV6-4,TGTGCCAGCAGTGTAACACAGGGCACTGAAGCTTTCTTT,CASSVTQGTEAFF
TRBD2,TRBJ2-1,-,TRBV6-1,TGTGCCAGCATCTCTAGCGGCGGTCTCGGTGAGCAGTTCTTC,CASISSGGLGEQFF
-,TRBJ2-5,-,TRBV6-1,TGTGCCAGCAGTGAAGCCTCCCGTCAAGAGACCCAGTACTTC,CASSEASRQETQYF
TRBD1,TRBJ1-5,-,TRBV7-8,TGTGCCAGCAGCTTAGGGGCTGAGCGCACAGGGGGTACTCAGCCCCAGCATTTT,CASSLGAERTGGTQPQHF
-,TRBJ2-3,few,TRBV7-2,TGTGCCAGCAGCCTTGGCGCAGGGGGCACAGATACGCAGTATTTT,CASSLGAGGTDTQYF
TRBD1,TRBJ2-7,-,TRBV28,TGTGCCAGCAGTTTATTTGGGTCACGACAGGGGACGGGCGAGCAGTACTTC,CASSLFGSRQGTGEQYF
-,TRBJ2-7,many,TRBV7-9,TGTGCCAGCAGCTCGACGTCACGCCACAGGGTCTACGAGCAGTACTTC,CASSSTSRHRVYEQYF
TRBD2,TRBJ2-4,many,TRBV5-4,TGTGCCAGCAGCTCTTGGGCGGGGGGTAAGAACATTCAGTACTTC,CASSSWAGGKNIQYF
-,TRBJ1-5,-,TRBV9,TGTGCCAGCAGCCTCGGACGGGGTAATCAGCCCCAGCATTTT,CASSLGRGNQPQHF
-,TRBJ1-1,-,TRBV5-1,TGCGCCAGCAGCGTCTCGGGACAGAACACTGAAGCTTTCTTT,CASSVSGQNTEAFF
TRBD2,TRBJ2-1,-,TRBV9,TGTGCCAGCAGCCCGGGAGGTATCACCTACAATGAGCAGTTCTTC,CASSPGGITYNEQFF
TRBD1,TRBJ1-1,few,TRBV14,TGTGCCAGCAGCCGTCACCTTTTGACAGGGCCGAACACTGAAGCTTTCTTT,CASSRHLLTGPNTEAFF
-,TRBJ2-1,many,TRBV5-4,TGTGCCAGCAGCTTGGTTTCTGTCTACGACAATGAGCAGTTCTTC,CASSLVSVYDNEQFF
-,TRBJ1-5,few,TRBV30,TGTGCCTGGAGTGGGACCCTCGGGAGTCAGTCCCAGCATTTT,CAWSGTLGSQSQHF
TRBD1,TRBJ2-5,-,TRBV29-1,TGCAGCGTCGGGGACAGGCCGGGGGAGACCCAGTACTTC,CSVGDRPGETQYF
-,TRBJ1-2,few,TRBV5-1,TGCGCCAGCAGCTTACAGGGTATGAGAGGTGAGGGCTACACCTTC,CASSLQGMRGEGYTF
-,TRBJ2-4,-,TRBV5-1,TGCGCCAGCAGCCAAGATGAGGTAGTCAAAAACATTCAGTACTTC,CASSQDEVVKNIQYF
-,TRBJ2-2,few,TRBV4-1,TGCGCCAGCAGCCAAGATCGGTTCGGCGGGGAGCTGTTTTTT,CASSQDRFGGELFF
TRBD2,TRBJ2-3,few,TRBV18,TGTGCCAGCTCACCACTTGTGGGGACTAGCGGGTCAGATACGCAGTATTTT,CASSPLVGTSGSDTQYF